The following is a T cell receptor beta chain sequence with its context. What it binds is unknown. Expressed TCRB transcripts were sequenced, since all the RNA that had been isolated was reverse transcribed. The repertoire was sequenced with immunoSEQ multiplex PCR; TCRdb's copy has only in-frame clones and lacks some. The sample lists 130,000 to 150,000 clones; nearly 50% were seen once. The record originates from a study of beta chain features in type 1 diabetes. Notes on the study in general: Equally in patients and controls, shorter templates might have been favored by PCR.

V lost 4 bases and J lost 3, with 16 bases in between. The CDR3 covers 16 residues. Sequences were obtained from Tregs from blood. The clonotype was recovered from a man aged 18 to 29 in good health. This sequence joins TRBV23-1 and TRBJ1-5, with a possible D match to TRBD1 (6 bases). TRBV23-1 is assigned to the ORF class and has an uncertain function. CDR3 DNA sequence: TGCGCCAGCAGTCCATATCGGACAGTTTACAATCAGCCCCAGCATTTT. It codes for CASSPYRTVYNQPQHF.